Sequencing of this T cell receptor (beta chain) was carried out in a study of post-analysis software for immune sequencing data. On the study more broadly: As for disease course, relapsing-remitting, secondary progressive and progressive-relapsing multiple sclerosis were all included. Findings of the study overall: Normalized Chao1 diversity was significantly reduced in patients versus controls.

TCR beta cDNA libraries included unique molecular identifiers. The source material, 1 to 10 million T cells, gave rise to 400,000 to 550,000 cDNA molecules. Each CDR3 protein is one row after TCRdb ran MiXCR on the PCR reads. This table holds around 440,000 distinct CDR3 sequences, nearly 45% found once. A remark on this clonotype: Its specificity is not known.

This TCR came from a girl aged 5 to 17 with multiple sclerosis. Sample: blood.

The CDR3 protein is CASSPRILAAVSYNEQYF. The CDR3 region has the DNA TGCGCCAGCAGCCCGAGAATCCTAGCGGCGGTTTCCTACAATGAGCAGTACTTC. This chain uses TRBV5-1 with TRBJ2-7; 7 positions agree with TRBD2. CDR3 size: 18 residues. J was trimmed by 7 bases and V by 4 bases; bases with no gene match: 23. The V gene's germline CDR1 is SGHRS and CDR2 YFSETQ.